Only a few counts were recorded for the clone carrying this T cell receptor beta chain. The data are from a study of CD8 T cells in ankylosing spondylitis. From germline, CDR1 is MGHRA and CDR2 YSYEKL. The CDR3 sequence is 14 residues long. The V end lost 6 bases, the J end lost 6 bases, and 15 bases lay between the germline ends. MiXCR, applied by TCRdb to the 5' RACE reads, yields one record per CDR3 protein. The sample yields more than 150,000 distinct CDR3 sequences, more than 10% seen once. This receptor was obtained from a male donor with ankylosing spondylitis or in good health (not recorded which). Sequenced: blood, either unsorted or a sorted T cell fraction (not recorded which). This sequence joins TRBV4-1 and TRBJ2-1, with D possibly being TRBD1 or TRBD2 (5 bases each). This chain's CDR3 is CASRDMGPLNEQFF. Here the CDR3 DNA reads TGCGCCAGCAGAGACATGGGACCTCTCAATGAGCAGTTCTTC.